This T cell receptor beta chain was observed in a study of T-cell reconstitution after alpha-beta-depleted transplantation in children. Comments on this clonotype: A much larger clone sits a single nucleotide away, making a read error possible.

V lost 5 bases, J lost 3 bases, and 17 bases lay in between. The CDR3 spans 15 residues. Germline V CDR1 and CDR2: SGHTA, FQGNSA. During its preparation, the TCRbeta library received unique molecular identifiers. MiXCR, run by TCRdb on the PCR reads, gives a single entry per CDR3 protein. This repertoire shows some 250,000 distinct CDR3 sequences, approximately 12% found once; its top ten account for around 2.5%. The sample here was PBMCs from the stem cell graft donor, taken from the stem cell graft. The chain uses TRBV7-2 and TRBJ2-7; D may be TRBD2 (6 bases). This receptor was obtained from a human donor who donated a stem cell graft to a child with acute lymphoblastic leukemia. CDR3 loop: CASSLIMRGCYEQYF. The CDR3 DNA reads TGTGCCAGCAGCCTAATCATGCGGGGCTGCTACGAGCAGTACTTC.